These T cell receptor beta chains were read from a single sample in a study of cytomegalovirus exposure and HLA in healthy donors. TCRdb's table, derived via immunoSEQ multiplex PCR, lists solely in-frame clones and lacks some. The table includes roughly 110,000 clones, about 70% detected once. What was sequenced was PBMCs. The receptors derive from a young man in good health and CMV-seropositive. CDR3s include the opening cysteine and the closing phenylalanine or tryptophan. The D gene is left open where the match is weak. Part of the rows lack a size; the others show once, few, many or a class for expanded clones.

cdr3_nt cdr3_aa d_call j_call clone_size cdr3_length v_call
TGTGCCAGCTCGGGATACAGGGGGGATGGCTACACCTTC CASSGYRGDGYTF TRBD1 TRBJ1-2 - 13 TRBV7-2
TGCGCCAGCAGCAGAGGAACTGGAAACACCATATATTTT CASSRGTGNTIYF - TRBJ1-3 - 13 TRBV5-1
TGTGCCAGCAGCTTGGACAGGGCAGGCGAGCAGTACTTC CASSLDRAGEQYF - TRBJ2-7 - 13 TRBV5-6
TGTGCCAGCAGCGTAATGGACAGGGGGCTCGGTGAGCAGTTCTTC CASSVMDRGLGEQFF TRBD1 TRBJ2-1 - 15 TRBV9
TGTGCCAGCAGCTCACAGGGGGCTGGTGCTAAAGCTTTCTTT CASSSQGAGAKAFF TRBD1 TRBJ1-1 - 14 TRBV7-6
TGCGCCAGCAGCCAGGGGACAGGGGGCCAGCCCCAGCATTTT CASSQGTGGQPQHF TRBD1 TRBJ1-5 - 14 TRBV4-1
TGTGCCAGCAGCCCGGGGAATGCAGGGGGCGCCTACACCTTC CASSPGNAGGAYTF TRBD1 TRBJ1-2 - 14 TRBV7-9
TGTGCCAGCTTCGAGGACAGAAACACCGGGGAGCTGTTTTTT CASFEDRNTGELFF - TRBJ2-2 - 14 TRBV2
TGTGCCAGCTCACCAGCGGAGTCTGGAAACACCATATATTTT CASSPAESGNTIYF - TRBJ1-3 once 14 TRBV18
TGCGCCAGCAGCCAAGGGGGAGCGCCCATATATTTT CASSQGGAPIYF - TRBJ1-3 few 12 TRBV4-1
TGTGCCAGCAGCCGCACTAGCGGGGGGGCCGCGCTCAAGTTCTTC CASSRTSGGAALKFF TRBD2 TRBJ2-1 - 15 TRBV6-5
TGCGCCAGCAGCTTTGAGGGCACTAACTATGGCTACACCTTC CASSFEGTNYGYTF - TRBJ1-2 - 14 TRBV5-1
TGCAGCGTTGCAGGGGGCGCGGATGGAGACCCCCAGTACTTC CSVAGGADGDPQYF TRBD1 TRBJ2-5 - 14 TRBV29-1
TGTGCCAGCAGCGACGCAGGCCCCACTGAAGCTTTCTTT CASSDAGPTEAFF - TRBJ1-1 few 13 TRBV7-3
TGTGCCAGCAGACCTACTAGCGGCCCGGATACGCAGTATTTT CASRPTSGPDTQYF TRBD2 TRBJ2-3 - 14 TRBV2
TGTGCCAGCAGCGGGACAGGGGGCAACACCGGGGAGCTGTTTTTT CASSGTGGNTGELFF TRBD1 TRBJ2-2 few 15 TRBV5-4
TGTGCCAGCAGCTCGACAGGGGGGGACGAGCAGTACTTC CASSSTGGDEQYF TRBD1 TRBJ2-7 - 13 TRBV7-7
TGTGCCAGCAGCGTAGGAGCAGGGGGCGACACTGAAGCTTTCTTT CASSVGAGGDTEAFF TRBD1 TRBJ1-1 - 15 TRBV9
TGTGCCAGCAGCCCCAGCGGGGACACGTACAATGAAAAACTGTTTTTT CASSPSGDTYNEKLFF - TRBJ1-4 - 16 TRBV5-4
TGTGCCAGCAGACAGGGGGGCGTCCACGAGCAGTACTTC CASRQGGVHEQYF TRBD1 TRBJ2-7 - 13 TRBV6-5
TGCAGCGTCGTATATAGCGGGGGGCGGACAGATACGCAGTATTTT CSVVYSGGRTDTQYF TRBD2 TRBJ2-3 few 15 TRBV29-1
TGTGCCAGCAGCTTAGGGGCCGGGACAGGGGAAGCTTTCTTT CASSLGAGTGEAFF TRBD1 TRBJ1-1 - 14 TRBV7-2
TGTGCCAGCAGTGAAGCGAACAGGGTCACTGAAGCTTTCTTT CASSEANRVTEAFF - TRBJ1-1 few 14 TRBV2
TGTGCCAGCAGCCAACAAACAGGGGTTTCTGGAAACACCATATATTTT CASSQQTGVSGNTIYF TRBD1 TRBJ1-3 - 16 TRBV4-2
TGTGCCAGCACGGACAGACAGGCTGGAAACACCATATATTTT CASTDRQAGNTIYF - TRBJ1-3 - 14 TRBV25-1
TGTGCCAGCAGCTTACAGGGGGCAGTAGCCAAAAACATTCAGTACTTC CASSLQGAVAKNIQYF TRBD1 TRBJ2-4 - 16 TRBV11-2
TGTGCCAGCATGGGACAGGCGTTTTCCAGCAATCAGCCCCAGCATTTT CASMGQAFSSNQPQHF TRBD1 TRBJ1-5 - 16 TRBV2
TGCGCCAGCAGCCAAGCCCCGGGACAGTCCTACGAGCAGTACTTC CASSQAPGQSYEQYF TRBD1 TRBJ2-7 - 15 TRBV4-1
TGTGCCAGCAGTAAACTGGCGGGGAACTACAATGAGCAGTTCTTC CASSKLAGNYNEQFF - TRBJ2-1 - 15 TRBV11-2
TGCGCCAGCAGCCCGACTAGCGACCCCTACAATGAGCAGTTCTTC CASSPTSDPYNEQFF TRBD2 TRBJ2-1 few 15 TRBV4-3
TGTGCCAGCAGCGGCGGACGGCCTAGCAATCAGCCCCGGCATTTT CASSGGRPSNQPRHF - TRBJ1-5 - 15 TRBV2
TGCGCCAGCAGCCAAGTTAAAGGGAGCGAATCACCCCTCCACTTT CASSQVKGSESPLHF - TRBJ1-6 - 15 TRBV4-3
TGCGCCAGCAGTGAAGAATGGGCAGTGATCATGAACGAGCAGTACTTC CASSEEWAVIMNEQYF - TRBJ2-7 few 16 TRBV10-2
TGTGCCAGTAGTAGGACAGGGGGCTACGAGCAGTACTTC CASSRTGGYEQYF TRBD1 TRBJ2-7 - 13 TRBV19
TGTGCTAGTGTTACCCAGGGCGGCACTGAAGCTTTCTTT CASVTQGGTEAFF - TRBJ1-1 - 13 TRBV12-5
TGCGCCAGCAGCTTGTCGTCCAGTGCAGCGGGGAGCTACAATGAGCAGTTCTTC CASSLSSSAAGSYNEQFF TRBD2 TRBJ2-1 - 18 TRBV5-1
TGTGCCAGCAGCAACAGGGCAGATACGCAGTATTTT CASSNRADTQYF - TRBJ2-3 few 12 TRBV5-6
TGTGCCAGCAGCTCCCTAGCGGGGGGTGGGCAAGAGACCCAGTACTTC CASSSLAGGGQETQYF TRBD2 TRBJ2-5 - 16 TRBV2
TGTGCTAGTGGTTTGCTGTCCGACAGGTACGCCCATTTT CASGLLSDRYAHF - TRBJ2-3 - 13 TRBV12-5
TGCGCCAGCAGCTTGGTGGGCCGCTACGAGCAGTACTTC CASSLVGRYEQYF - TRBJ2-7 - 13 TRBV5-1
TGTGCCAGTGAGCAACGCTCTGGAAACACCATATATTTT CASEQRSGNTIYF - TRBJ1-3 - 13 TRBV19
TGCGCCAGCAGCCAGCGGACAGGGAAGAACACTGAAGCTTTCTTT CASSQRTGKNTEAFF TRBD1 TRBJ1-1 - 15 TRBV4-1
TGTGCCAGCCGGGGAGGGTACTCCTACAATGAGCAGTTCTTC CASRGGYSYNEQFF TRBD2 TRBJ2-1 few 14 TRBV5-6
TGTGCCAGCAGTGAACAGGGTAGTAGGAGCAATCAGCCCCAGCATTTT CASSEQGSRSNQPQHF - TRBJ1-5 few 16 TRBV2
TGTGCCAGCAGCCAAGGAGGAGACAGGGACTACGAGCAGTACTTC CASSQGGDRDYEQYF TRBD1 TRBJ2-7 - 15 TRBV4-2
TGTGCCAGCTATTCGGGACAGGGGTTTAGCGGGGAGCTGTTTTTT CASYSGQGFSGELFF TRBD1 TRBJ2-2 - 15 TRBV2
TGTGCCAGTAGTACATGGACAGGTCTGGGAGAGACCCAGTACTTC CASSTWTGLGETQYF TRBD1 TRBJ2-5 - 15 TRBV19
TGCGCCAGCAGCCAAGATGAGAGGCGCGAGCAGTACTTC CASSQDERREQYF - TRBJ2-7 medium-sized 13 TRBV4-1
TGTGCCAGCAGCCTGGGACTAGCGGGGGGAACCTACGAGCAGTACTTC CASSLGLAGGTYEQYF TRBD2 TRBJ2-7 - 16 TRBV7-6
TGTGCCAGCAGTGATGGCAGGGGATCAAATGAGCAGTTCTTC CASSDGRGSNEQFF - TRBJ2-1 - 14 TRBV25-1
TGTGCCAGCAGTGAACAGAACACCGGGGAGCTGTTTTTT CASSEQNTGELFF - TRBJ2-2 - 13 TRBV2
TGTGCCAGCACCACCGAACAGGACAGGGGGCTCTATGGCTACACCTTC CASTTEQDRGLYGYTF TRBD1 TRBJ1-2 - 16 TRBV5-6
TGTGCCAGCAGTTTATCGTCCCATCAGCCCCAGCATTTT CASSLSSHQPQHF - TRBJ1-5 - 13 TRBV28